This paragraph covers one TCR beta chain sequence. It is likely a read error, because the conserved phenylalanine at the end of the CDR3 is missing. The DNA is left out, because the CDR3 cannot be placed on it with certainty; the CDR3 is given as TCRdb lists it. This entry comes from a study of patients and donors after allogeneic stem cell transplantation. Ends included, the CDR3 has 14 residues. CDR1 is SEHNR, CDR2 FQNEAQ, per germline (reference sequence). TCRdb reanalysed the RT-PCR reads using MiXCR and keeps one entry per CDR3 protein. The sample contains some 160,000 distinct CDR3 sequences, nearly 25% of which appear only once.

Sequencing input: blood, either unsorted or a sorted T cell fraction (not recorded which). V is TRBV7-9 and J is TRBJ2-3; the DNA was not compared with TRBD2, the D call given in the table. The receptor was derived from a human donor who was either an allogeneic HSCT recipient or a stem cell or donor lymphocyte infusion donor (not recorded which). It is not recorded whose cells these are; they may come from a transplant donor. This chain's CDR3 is CASSSRGVAGVVYV.